These 27 T cell receptor beta chains share one sample of origin, sequenced in a study of cytomegalovirus exposure and HLA in healthy donors. The primer mix had 60 Vbeta and 13 Jbeta primers. Assay: immunoSEQ multiplex PCR; the TCRdb copy retains only in-frame clones and omits some. In the table there are under 200,000 clones, over 75% of which are singletons. Sequencing was done on a sample of PBMCs. These receptors were taken from a man between 40 and 49 years old in good health and CMV-seronegative.

The chain uses TRBV7-2 and TRBJ1-6, with D perhaps TRBD1 (6 bases). The CDR3 loop spans 15 amino acids. The germline V and J ends were trimmed by 1 base and 9 bases, with 13 bases remaining between them. Germline CDR1 reads SGHTA; CDR2 reads FQGNSA. The CDR3 nucleotides read TGTGCCAGCAGCTTAGAGGGGGGCGGGAGTTCACCCCTCCACTTT. Encoded protein: CASSLEGGGSSPLHF. Using reference TRBV7-2 and TRBJ1-6 for the parts outside the CDR3, the full variable domain is GAGVSQSPSNKVTEKGKDVELRCDPISGHTALYWYRQSLGQGLEFLIYFQGNSAPDKSGLPSDRFSAERTGGSVSTLTIQRTQQEDSAVYLCASSLEGGGSSPLHFGNGTRLTVT.

The V and J genes are TRBV19 and TRBJ2-5, with 10 bases lining up with TRBD2. V gave up 5 bases and J gave up 5 bases; unmatched junction bases: 5. The CDR3 contains 14 residues. CDR1 and CDR2 from the germline V gene are LNHDA and SQIVND (reference sequence). The CDR3 coding sequence is TGTGCCAGTAGTGTTAGCGGGGGGCGGGAGACCCAGTACTTC. Translated, it gives CASSVSGGRETQYF.

About this clone itself: A junction boundary mismatches the germline segment, possibly from a read error. Distinct nucleotide sequences in the sample also encode this CDR3. The chain recombines TRBV7-7 with TRBJ2-3; D remains unclear. Germline V gene sequence: CDR1 SSHAT, CDR2 FNYEAQ (reference sequence). The CDR3 length is 13 residues. The CDR3 coding sequence is TGTGCTAGCAGCTTAGCTGAGGCAGATACGCAGTATTTT. Encoded protein: CASSLAEADTQYF.

CDR3 in amino acids: CATRRDGSNQPQHF. Here the CDR3 DNA reads TGTGCCACCAGGCGGGACGGCAGCAATCAGCCCCAGCATTTT. The V and J genes are TRBV27 and TRBJ1-5; TRBD1 is a possible D gene (5 bases). The length of the CDR3 is 14 residues. CDR1 is MNHEY and CDR2 is SMNVEV in the germline V gene (reference sequence). Trimming shortened V by 10 bases and J by 1 base, and 14 bases separated the two germline ends.

The chain links TRBV7-2 to TRBJ2-6; D might be TRBD1 (6 bases). Germline V gene lookup returns CDR1 SGHTA and CDR2 FQGNSA. CDR3 length equals 16 residues. Trimming took 3 bases from V and 5 from J, leaving 14 bases between them. The CDR3: CASSLEGTLRANVLTF. The CDR3 DNA is TGTGCCAGCAGCTTGGAAGGGACACTCAGGGCCAACGTCCTGACTTTC.

V is TRBV7-6 and J is TRBJ2-5, with TRBD2 matching 11 bases. The CDR3 covers 17 residues. With 5 bases clipped from V and 5 bases from J, the junction kept 13 bases outside the gene matches. Germline CDR1 is SGHVS and CDR2 is FNYEAQ. CDR3 sequence: CASSPRGLAGGGETQYF. The CDR3 nucleotides are TGTGCCAGCAGCCCGAGGGGGCTAGCGGGGGGCGGGGAGACCCAGTACTTC.

The chain has TRBV30 and TRBJ1-2, with a possible D match to TRBD1 (6 bases). V gave up 4 bases and J gave up 6 bases, with 12 bases separating them. The germline gives CDR1 GTSNPN, CDR2 SVGIG (reference sequence). This CDR3 has 12 amino acids. The CDR3 here is CAWTQGGDGYTF. The CDR3 DNA is TGTGCCTGGACCCAAGGGGGTGATGGCTACACCTTC. Based on the CDR3 plus reference TRBV30 and TRBJ1-2, the full variable domain is SQTIHQWPATLVQPVGSPLSLECTVEGTSNPNLYWYRQAAGRGLQLLFYSVGIGQISSEVPQNLSASRPQDRQFILSSKKLLLSDSGFYLCAWTQGGDGYTFGSGTRLTVV.

The chain employs TRBV7-2 and TRBJ2-3; 11 nucleotides align to TRBD2. This CDR3 is built from 17 residues. Trimming at V came to 5 bases and at J to 5 bases, leaving 12 bases not matched to a gene. Germline lookup yields CDR1 SGHTA and CDR2 FQGNSA. This chain's CDR3 is CASSVSSGGAKRDTQYF. The DNA of the CDR3 is TGTGCCAGCAGCGTTAGTAGCGGGGGGGCCAAGCGAGATACGCAGTATTTT.

This chain connects TRBV29-1 to TRBJ2-7; the D gene is possibly TRBD2 (6 bases). This CDR3 has 13 amino acids. The germline CDR1 and CDR2 sequences are SQVTM and ANQGSEA. V gave up 6 bases and J gave up 4 bases, with 16 bases separating them. In nucleotides, the CDR3 is TGCAGCGTGCATACGGGACTCAAGTACGAGCAGTACTTC. Its protein product is CSVHTGLKYEQYF.

This chain uses TRBV2 with TRBJ1-5; 9 bases map to TRBD1. V lost 4 bases and J lost 5; bases outside the gene matches: 3. The CDR3 sequence is 14 residues long. CDR1 is SNHLY and CDR2 is FYNNEI in the germline V gene. This chain's CDR3 is CASSGDREYQPQHF. CDR3 bases: TGTGCCAGCAGTGGGGACAGGGAGTATCAGCCCCAGCATTTT.

The V and J genes are TRBV9 and TRBJ1-2, with D unresolved. Per germline, CDR1 SGDLS and CDR2 YYNGEE. This CDR3 region has 15 residues. V lost 0 bases to trimming and J lost 2 bases, with 11 bases between them. The CDR3 spells CASSVATDPNYGYTF. The DNA of the CDR3 is TGTGCCAGCAGCGTAGCTACAGATCCAAACTATGGCTACACCTTC. Full variable domain (rest looked up from reference TRBV9 and TRBJ1-2): DSGVTQTPKHLITATGQRVTLRCSPRSGDLSVYWYQQSLDQGLQFLIQYYNGEERAKGNILERFSAQQFPDLHSELNLSSLELGDSALYFCASSVATDPNYGYTFGSGTRLTVV.

The CDR3 DNA sequence: TGCGCCAGCAGCCCGGGACAGTGGGGGACCATATATTTT. The encoded protein is CASSPGQWGTIYF. The rearrangement uses TRBV5-1 and TRBJ1-3, with 7 bases fitting TRBD1. The V segment lost 4 bases and the J segment 10 bases; nucleotides outside the gene matches: 8. The germline CDR1 and CDR2 sequences are SGHRS and YFSETQ. This CDR3 spans 13 amino acids.

V gene TRBV30 combines with J gene TRBJ2-1; 9 bases match TRBD1. The CDR3 extends over 14 amino acids. After removal of 0 bases from V and 5 bases from J, the junction contained 2 bases not matched to a gene. The germline gives CDR1 GTSNPN, CDR2 SVGIG (reference sequence). Written as DNA, the CDR3 is TGTGCCTGGAGTGTAGGGACAGGGAACAATGAGCAGTTCTTC. Protein: CAWSVGTGNNEQFF.

This rearrangement joins TRBV10-3 to TRBJ2-5; D might be TRBD1 (6 bases). V was clipped by 4 bases and J by 2 bases, with 11 bases between them. Germline-derived CDR1 and CDR2 are ENHRY and SYGVKD. The CDR3 totals 14 residues. CDR3 region: CAISGWTEQETQYF. The CDR3 DNA reads as TGTGCCATCAGTGGTTGGACAGAACAAGAGACCCAGTACTTC.

The V call is TRBV4-3, the J call TRBJ2-2; TRBD1 matches 10 bases. The CDR3 loop spans 15 amino acids. Germline V gives CDR1 LGHNA, CDR2 YSLEER. With V trimmed by 3 bases and J by 9 bases, 7 bases remained unmatched. CDR3 amino acids: CASSQGDRGMRELFF. The CDR3 bases are TGCGCCAGCAGCCAGGGGGACAGGGGCATGCGGGAGCTGTTTTTT.

CDR3 amino acids: CASSVSRTGGYNEQFF. The CDR3, as DNA: TGTGCCAGCAGCGTATCCAGGACAGGGGGGTACAATGAGCAGTTCTTC. The gene calls are TRBV9 and TRBJ2-1; 10 nucleotides align to TRBD1. Per the germline V gene, CDR1 is SGDLS and CDR2 is YYNGEE. The CDR3 length is 16 residues. Trimming took 1 base from V and 4 from J; bases not matched to a gene: 5.

This chain uses TRBV9 with TRBJ1-2; 9 bases fit TRBD1. CDR1 is SGDLS, CDR2 YYNGEE, per germline. V gave up 0 bases and J gave up 4 bases; unmatched junction bases: 4. The CDR3 spans 15 residues. The CDR3 sequence is CASSVEDRGGYGYTF. The CDR3 DNA is TGTGCCAGCAGCGTAGAGGACAGGGGAGGCTATGGCTACACCTTC.

This chain connects TRBV30 to TRBJ1-4, with 8 bases aligning to TRBD1. V shed 4 bases and J 4 bases; nucleotides not matched to a gene: 8. CDR1 GTSNPN and CDR2 SVGIG come from the germline V gene (reference sequence). The CDR3 totals 15 residues. The CDR3 region has the DNA TGTGCCTGGACCCTGGGAACAGGGGGTAATGAAAAACTGTTTTTT. Protein: CAWTLGTGGNEKLFF.

The CDR3 DNA reads TGTGCCAGCAGTCTCCGGGAAGAAAGGAATTCACCCCTCCACTTT. Residues: CASSLREERNSPLHF. The chain has TRBV27 and TRBJ1-6; D remains unclear. Germline V gene sequence: CDR1 MNHEY, CDR2 SMNVEV (reference sequence). CDR3 length: 15 amino acids. V was trimmed by 5 bases and J by 7 bases, leaving 15 bases between them.

This chain connects TRBV18 to TRBJ1-5; D is uncertain. V lost 3 bases and J lost 4, with 10 bases in between. The CDR3 is made up of 14 amino acids. Germline V gene data show CDR1 as KGHSH and CDR2 as LQKENI. The CDR3 DNA sequence: TGTGCCAGCTCACCTTCGACGGGGAATCAGCCCCAGCATTTT. It yields the protein CASSPSTGNQPQHF.

The V and J genes are TRBV7-8 and TRBJ1-1; no definite D call. This CDR3 has 12 amino acids. From germline, CDR1 is SGHVS and CDR2 FQNEAQ. V lost 4 bases to trimming and J lost 1 base, with 4 bases between them. The CDR3 here is CASSSQNTEAFF. CDR3 DNA: TGTGCCAGCAGCTCCCAGAACACTGAAGCTTTCTTT.

CDR3 DNA: TGTGCCAGCAGTTACGGCAGGGGGGCCACCGGGGAGCTGTTTTTT. Protein product: CASSYGRGATGELFF. V gene TRBV6-5 combines with J gene TRBJ2-2; a possible D gene is TRBD1 (7 bases). Germline V gives CDR1 MNHEY, CDR2 SVGAGI. Trimming left V 2 bases short and J 4 bases short, with 11 bases between. The CDR3 is made up of 15 amino acids.

This chain uses TRBV2 with TRBJ1-5; D is uncertain. The V gene's germline CDR1 is SNHLY and CDR2 FYNNEI. V lost 3 bases and J lost 7, with 10 bases in between. The CDR3 spans 13 residues. CDR3 DNA: TGTGCCAGCAGTGACCCGTTTGGCCAGCCCCAGCATTTT. It translates to CASSDPFGQPQHF.

CDR3 DNA sequence: TGCGCCAGCAGCTTCACAGGGGACTCGAACACTGAAGCTTTCTTT. Amino acid sequence: CASSFTGDSNTEAFF. The chain links TRBV5-1 to TRBJ1-1, with TRBD1 matching over 7 bases. In germline, CDR1 is SGHRS, CDR2 YFSETQ. Germline trimming cut 2 bases from V and 1 base from J; bases unmatched to any gene: 5. The CDR3 has 15 amino acids.

This rearrangement joins TRBV10-1 to TRBJ2-7; 11 nucleotides line up with TRBD1. With 6 bases clipped from V and 6 bases from J, the junction kept 13 bases outside the gene matches. Germline values: CDR1 WNHNN, CDR2 SYGVQD (reference sequence). The CDR3 sequence is 16 residues long. In DNA form, the CDR3 reads TGCGCCAGCAGCAAAAAAGCCGGGACAGGGGGTACCGAGCAGTACTTC. Protein: CASSKKAGTGGTEQYF.

The chain recombines TRBV19 with TRBJ1-4, with 8 bases identical to TRBD1. The CDR3 is 15 amino acids. V dropped 3 bases and J dropped 6; count of bases not matched to a gene: 6. From germline, CDR1 is LNHDA and CDR2 SQIVND (reference sequence). CDR3 DNA sequence: TGTGCCAGTAGTATCTTCGACAGGGGTGATGAAAAACTGTTTTTT. The encoded protein is CASSIFDRGDEKLFF. Combining the CDR3 with reference TRBV19 and TRBJ1-4 gives the whole variable domain DGGITQSPKYLFRKEGQNVTLSCEQNLNHDAMYWYRQDPGQGLRLIYYSQIVNDFQKGDIAEGYSVSREKKESFPLTVTSAQKNPTAFYLCASSIFDRGDEKLFFGSGTQLSVL.

This chain connects TRBV5-1 to TRBJ2-3, with D hard to call. The ends were cut back, 0 bases at V and 1 base at J, with 6 bases in the middle. The germline CDR1 and CDR2 sequences are SGHRS and YFSETQ. The CDR3 covers 14 residues. The CDR3 region is CASSLAEGTDTQYF. The CDR3 DNA reads TGCGCCAGCAGCTTGGCCGAGGGCACAGATACGCAGTATTTT.